A selection of T cell receptor beta chains follows, all from one sample in a study of radiation and T cells in renal cell carcinoma. The data were produced by immunoSEQ multiplex PCR, yet TCRdb's version contains in-frame clones alone and is incomplete. This table has some 150,000 clones, 86% appearing once. Here the sequenced sample was blood, taken from a patient whose treatment included radiotherapy and nephrectomy. Receptor source: a woman aged 45-59 years with renal cell carcinoma. The CDR3 runs from the conserved cysteine through the conserved F or W. The D gene is left open where the match is weak. Size is stated for part of the rows, as once, few or many counts, or as a class when the clone is expanded.

>TRBJ1-4|once|TRBD1|TRBV7-7
CASSPGQGLEKLFF
TGTGCCAGCAGCCCAGGACAGGGGTTGGAAAAACTGTTTTTT
>TRBJ1-1|.|.|TRBV11-2
CASGTTGVEAFF
TGTGCCAGCGGTACCACCGGGGTTGAAGCTTTCTTT
>TRBJ2-2|few|.|TRBV28
CASSFNPSTGAGELFF
TGTGCCAGCAGTTTTAACCCCTCGACAGGCGCCGGGGAGCTGTTTTTT
>TRBJ1-6|.|.|TRBV6-4
CASPRGAFNSPLHF
TGTGCCAGCCCGAGGGGCGCGTTTAATTCACCCCTCCACTTT
>TRBJ2-5|.|.|TRBV5-1
CASSLRDPRQETQYF
TGCGCCAGCAGCTTGAGGGACCCGCGGCAAGAGACCCAGTACTTC
>TRBJ2-4|.|.|TRBV6-6
CASQISSIQYF
TGTGCCAGCCAGATTTCTTCCATTCAGTACTTC
>TRBJ1-4|.|.|TRBV5-6
CASSSGPTNEKLFF
TGTGCCAGCAGCTCTGGACCAACTAATGAAAAACTGTTTTTT
>TRBJ2-3|.|.|TRBV19
CASSTGGTGATDTQYF
TGTGCCAGTAGTACCGGGGGGACAGGAGCCACAGATACGCAGTATTTT
>TRBJ1-2|.|.|TRBV7-2
CASLPGNLDGYTF
TGTGCCAGTCTCCCTGGGAATCTGGATGGCTACACCTTC
>TRBJ2-7|.|.|TRBV2
CASSVRVYEQYF
TGTGCCAGCAGTGTCCGGGTATACGAGCAGTACTTC
>TRBJ1-5|.|.|TRBV6-1
CASSRDIGSPQHF
TGTGCCAGCAGCCGGGACATAGGGTCGCCCCAGCATTTT
>TRBJ2-5|.|.|TRBV5-1
CASSTGLGVQETQYF
TGCGCCAGCAGCACGGGCCTGGGGGTCCAAGAGACCCAGTACTTC